The present T cell receptor (beta chain) was sequenced within a study of blood T cell repertoires in COVID-19. Study-wide background: Some COVID-19 samples were acute and others convalescent; all came from the United States, Italy and Spain. In each case, the material was cDNA or gDNA derived from T cells, B-cell-depleted T cells, or PBMCs.

Germline loops: CDR1 MGHDK, CDR2 SYGVNS. The CDR3 length is 16 residues. The germline V and J ends were trimmed by 3 bases and 0 bases, with 12 bases remaining between them. In the authors' methods: The authors estimated nucleated cell counts from reference gene primer amplification. Profiling relied on immunoSEQ multiplex PCR, and the TCRdb table lists in-frame clones only, not all of them. That table gives V, J and clone size, and the DNA gave D and trimming. The repertoire includes 85,000 to 110,000 clones, more than 85% of them detected once, and under 8% sits in the top ten. The genes are TRBV25-1 and TRBJ1-5; perhaps TRBD1 as D (5 bases). Material: peripheral blood. This TCR derives from a human donor in a cohort sampled during active COVID-19. Here the CDR3 DNA reads TGTGCCAGCAGTGACAGGGCCCCAACTAGCAATCAGCCCCAGCATTTT. Protein product: CASSDRAPTSNQPQHF.